The sequence of this T cell receptor (gamma chain) was determined in a study of intestinal T cells in coeliac disease (dated by TCRdb to 2018 to 2021). Turning to the overall study: In the TRG cohort, the mean age of coeliac patients was 15 to 16 years compared with about 59 years for controls, so the coeliac patients were much younger than the controls. In the TCR-delta (TRD) cohort, there were duodenal biopsies from some 10 coeliac disease patients and some 10 non-coeliac controls. Duodenal biopsies from approximately 30 coeliac disease patients and 21 non-coeliac controls were included in a second, larger TCR-gamma (TRG) cohort. Findings and caveats that apply to the study as a whole: Of around 54 biopsies, roughly 50 (approximately 94%) were correctly classified by TRG clustering, which had a reported leave-one-out accuracy of around 87%. Repeated CDR3 amino acid sequences could not be distinguished from PCR duplicates in the analysis. Age was significantly different between the coeliac and control groups, but splitting the analysis by age did not give a significant classification. FFPE-derived DNA was found to be relatively degraded, and loss of a proportion of TCR sequences in each sample was likely caused by this degradation. TRD kmer-based clustering correctly classified all 20 or so biopsies in training, with a reported leave-one-out accuracy of about 93%.

Unmatched junction bases come to 10, with V trimmed by 2 bases and J by 6 bases. The CDR3 sequence holds 15 residues, the cysteine and phenylalanine included. The sequence is cut down to CDR3 DNA, 45 bases in frame from base 1. This clone appeared once. It lacks a known antigen. A clone one base away is much larger, so this may be a read error. Genomic DNA was extracted with the QIAamp DNA FFPE tissue kit from ten 5-um FFPE scrolls per case. Classification of coeliac disease based on the TCR repertoire was tested using fully anonymised formalin-fixed paraffin-embedded duodenal biopsies that were surplus to diagnostic needs. Library creation used multiplex PCR. Sequencing was performed on an Ion Torrent PGM. The LymphoTrack kit, which has primers carrying Illumina adapters, was used to amplify TRG repertoires from roughly 200 ng of biopsy DNA. TRG amplicons were cleaned up with AMPure XP beads, measured on a 2100 Bioanalyzer, and combined in equimolar amounts. Sequencing of TRG libraries was performed on an Ion PGM instrument. Regarding the original processing steps: FastX discarded any read in which over 10% of nucleotides had a quality score below the third quartile for that patient. Reads were aligned with IMGT/HighV-QUEST to assign V, D and J genes, identify CDR3 regions and assess functionality. After the sequences were translated into amino acids, every sequence predicted to be non-functional was thrown out. The CDR3s were broken into kmers both with and without positional annotation, PCA was run on the kmer frequencies, and the samples were clustered using every one of the 1023 combinations of PCs 1-10. Classification was validated by leave-one-out cross-validation, re-optimising parameters on the remaining samples each time. Using the vegan R package, Shannon diversity was calculated from repeated random subsamples whose size matched the lowest read count. TCRdb reran clone calling on the public reads with CATT; rows sharing one DNA sequence were then combined. These V and J calls rely on TCRdb rather than the paper's analysis. The sample data list approximately 2,000 gamma-chain clones, and over 45% of these were observed just once. The leading ten clones occupy roughly 7.2% of the sample.

The clonotype comes from a human donor with celiac disease. The chain links TRGV11 with TRGJ1 or TRGJ2. TRGV11 is reported as an ORF; its role is uncertain. The sequenced material came from a duodenal biopsy. The CDR3 region has the sequence CACWIRLRVGYKKLF. The sequenced DNA is TGTGCCTGCTGGATTAGGCTACGGGTGGGTTATAAGAAACTCTTT.